Listed below are T cell receptor beta chains from one sample, sequenced in a study of blood T cell repertoires in COVID-19. Profiled with immunoSEQ multiplex PCR; TCRdb holds only in-frame clones, not every one. Of approximately 210,000 clones in the sample, under 90% were seen once. Sequenced sample: PBMCs or T cells enriched from blood (not recorded which). Receptors were obtained from a woman between 45 and 60 years old with acute COVID-19. CDR3s include the opening cysteine and the closing phenylalanine or tryptophan. The D gene is left open where the match is weak. Clone size is shown for a subset of rows, as once, few, many or a class of expanded clone.

v_call: TRBV4-3
clone_size: NA
d_call: NA
j_call: TRBJ2-1
cdr3_aa: CASSQEPAASYNEQFF
cdr3_nt: TGCGCCAGCAGCCAAGAACCAGCGGCCTCCTACAATGAGCAGTTCTTC

v_call: TRBV5-1
clone_size: NA
d_call: TRBD2
j_call: TRBJ2-5
cdr3_aa: CASSFQTNSGSETQYF
cdr3_nt: TGCGCCAGCAGCTTCCAGACGAATAGCGGGAGTGAGACCCAGTACTTC

v_call: TRBV4-1
clone_size: NA
d_call: TRBD2
j_call: TRBJ2-1
cdr3_aa: CASSQGLAGHNEQFF
cdr3_nt: TGCGCCAGCAGCCAAGGGCTAGCGGGACACAATGAGCAGTTCTTC

v_call: TRBV18
clone_size: NA
d_call: NA
j_call: TRBJ2-1
cdr3_aa: CASSPPRRVAHNEQFF
cdr3_nt: TGTGCCAGCTCACCACCGAGGAGGGTTGCACACAATGAGCAGTTCTTC

v_call: TRBV6-5
clone_size: NA
d_call: TRBD1
j_call: TRBJ1-2
cdr3_aa: CASRNRQGDTF
cdr3_nt: TGTGCCAGCAGGAACCGACAGGGGGACACCTTC

v_call: TRBV3-1/TRBV3-2
clone_size: NA
d_call: TRBD2
j_call: TRBJ2-1
cdr3_aa: CASAPLAGGIQSSYNEQFF
cdr3_nt: TGTGCCAGCGCCCCTCTAGCGGGGGGAATACAAAGCTCCTACAATGAGCAGTTCTTC

v_call: TRBV28
clone_size: NA
d_call: TRBD1
j_call: TRBJ1-3
cdr3_aa: CASSLETGGLNTIYF
cdr3_nt: TGTGCCAGCAGTTTGGAGACAGGGGGCTTGAACACCATATATTTT

v_call: TRBV5-4
clone_size: NA
d_call: TRBD2
j_call: TRBJ2-3
cdr3_aa: CASSTGAGGHVDTQYF
cdr3_nt: TGTGCCAGCAGCACTGGAGCGGGGGGGCATGTAGATACGCAGTATTTT

v_call: TRBV21-1
clone_size: NA
d_call: NA
j_call: TRBJ1-1
cdr3_aa: CASSCTGAVICTEAFF
cdr3_nt: TGTGCCAGCAGCTGCACAGGGGCCGTAATCTGCACTGAAGCTTTCTTT

v_call: TRBV28
clone_size: NA
d_call: NA
j_call: TRBJ2-7
cdr3_aa: CASSKITYEQYF
cdr3_nt: TGTGCCAGCTCTAAAATCACCTACGAGCAGTACTTC

v_call: TRBV9
clone_size: NA
d_call: NA
j_call: TRBJ1-2
cdr3_aa: CASSHDSASGGYTF
cdr3_nt: TGTGCCAGCAGCCATGACAGCGCGTCTGGTGGCTACACCTTC

v_call: TRBV5-1
clone_size: NA
d_call: TRBD1
j_call: TRBJ2-2
cdr3_aa: CASSSSQGAGELFF
cdr3_nt: TGCGCCAGCAGCTCATCGCAGGGGGCCGGGGAGCTGTTTTTT

v_call: TRBV19
clone_size: few
d_call: NA
j_call: TRBJ1-4
cdr3_aa: CASSALRNSNEKLFF
cdr3_nt: TGTGCCAGTAGTGCCCTCAGGAATTCTAATGAAAAACTGTTTTTT

v_call: TRBV21-1
clone_size: few
d_call: NA
j_call: TRBJ2-7
cdr3_aa: CASSKSWDRQNYEQYF
cdr3_nt: TGTGCCAGCAGCAAATCTTGGGACAGGCAAAACTACGAGCAGTACTTC

v_call: TRBV30
clone_size: NA
d_call: TRBD2
j_call: TRBJ2-7
cdr3_aa: CAGCVGGGGQYF
cdr3_nt: TGTGCCGGGTGTGTGGGGGGGGGAGGGCAGTACTTC

v_call: TRBV5-1
clone_size: NA
d_call: NA
j_call: TRBJ1-5
cdr3_aa: CASSLMGASNQPQHF
cdr3_nt: TGCGCCAGCAGCTTGATGGGGGCGAGTAATCAGCCCCAGCATTTT

v_call: TRBV7-3
clone_size: few
d_call: TRBD1
j_call: TRBJ2-6
cdr3_aa: CASSLRAGGQETLSPSGANVLTF
cdr3_nt: TGTGCCAGCAGCTTAAGGGCCGGAGGACAGGAGACTCTTTCTCCCTCTGGGGCCAACGTCCTGACTTTC

v_call: TRBV10-3
clone_size: NA
d_call: TRBD1
j_call: TRBJ2-7
cdr3_aa: CAISVTGGGREQYF
cdr3_nt: TGTGCCATCAGTGTCACAGGGGGTGGTCGCGAGCAGTACTTC

v_call: TRBV19
clone_size: once
d_call: NA
j_call: TRBJ1-5
cdr3_aa: CASSMSNKGRSINQPQHF
cdr3_nt: TGTGCCAGTAGTATGAGTAATAAGGGGAGGTCCATCAATCAGCCCCAGCATTTT

v_call: TRBV7-2
clone_size: NA
d_call: TRBD2
j_call: TRBJ2-1
cdr3_aa: CASSAGGPINEQFF
cdr3_nt: TGTGCCAGCAGCGCGGGGGGGCCAATTAATGAGCAGTTCTTC

v_call: TRBV6-2/TRBV6-3
clone_size: NA
d_call: TRBD2
j_call: TRBJ2-3
cdr3_aa: CASSYSRGRATHTDTQYF
cdr3_nt: TGTGCCAGCAGTTACTCGCGCGGGAGGGCCACACACACAGATACGCAGTATTTT

v_call: TRBV9
clone_size: NA
d_call: NA
j_call: TRBJ2-7
cdr3_aa: CASSVGDRGNYEQYF
cdr3_nt: TGTGCCAGCAGCGTAGGTGACCGGGGAAACTACGAGCAGTACTTC

v_call: TRBV3-1/TRBV3-2
clone_size: NA
d_call: NA
j_call: TRBJ1-1
cdr3_aa: CASSQEGRGSTEAFF
cdr3_nt: TGTGCCAGCAGCCAAGAAGGGAGGGGGAGCACTGAAGCTTTCTTT

v_call: TRBV18
clone_size: NA
d_call: NA
j_call: TRBJ1-1
cdr3_aa: CASSPYRSDSMNTEAFF
cdr3_nt: TGTGCCAGCTCACCGTACAGGTCCGACTCCATGAACACTGAAGCTTTCTTT

v_call: TRBV19
clone_size: few
d_call: NA
j_call: TRBJ1-2
cdr3_aa: CASSTKGQGINYGYTF
cdr3_nt: TGTGCCAGTAGTACAAAGGGACAAGGAATTAACTATGGCTACACCTTC

v_call: TRBV7-9
clone_size: few
d_call: NA
j_call: TRBJ1-5
cdr3_aa: CASSLGAGKRDQPQHF
cdr3_nt: TGTGCCAGCAGCTTAGGGGCAGGGAAACGGGATCAGCCCCAGCATTTT

v_call: TRBV3-1/TRBV3-2
clone_size: NA
d_call: TRBD2
j_call: TRBJ2-2
cdr3_aa: CASSPQTSGVNTGELFF
cdr3_nt: TGTGCCAGCAGCCCCCAAACTAGCGGGGTGAACACCGGGGAGCTGTTTTTT

v_call: TRBV18
clone_size: NA
d_call: TRBD2
j_call: TRBJ2-3
cdr3_aa: CASSAGTSGVSDTQYF
cdr3_nt: TGTGCCAGCTCAGCGGGGACTAGCGGGGTTTCAGATACGCAGTATTTT

v_call: TRBV5-1
clone_size: NA
d_call: NA
j_call: TRBJ2-1
cdr3_aa: CATKRGTGENEQFF
cdr3_nt: TGCGCCACCAAACGAGGTACGGGTGAAAATGAGCAGTTCTTC